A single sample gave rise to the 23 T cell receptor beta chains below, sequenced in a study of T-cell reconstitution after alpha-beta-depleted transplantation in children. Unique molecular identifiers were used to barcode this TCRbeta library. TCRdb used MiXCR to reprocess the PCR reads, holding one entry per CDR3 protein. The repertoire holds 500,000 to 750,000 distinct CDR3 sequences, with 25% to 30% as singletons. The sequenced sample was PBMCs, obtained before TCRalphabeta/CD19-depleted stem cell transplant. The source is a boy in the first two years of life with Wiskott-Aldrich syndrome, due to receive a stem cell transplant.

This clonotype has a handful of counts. The CDR3 protein is CASSLKYYSQETQYF. CDR3 DNA: TGTGCCAGCAGCTTAAAGTATTACAGCCAAGAGACCCAGTACTTC. The chain carries TRBV7-2 and TRBJ2-5, with D unresolved. V dropped 2 bases and J dropped 1 base, with 11 bases sitting between them. CDR1 SGHTA and CDR2 FQGNSA come from the germline V gene. The length of the CDR3 is 15 residues.

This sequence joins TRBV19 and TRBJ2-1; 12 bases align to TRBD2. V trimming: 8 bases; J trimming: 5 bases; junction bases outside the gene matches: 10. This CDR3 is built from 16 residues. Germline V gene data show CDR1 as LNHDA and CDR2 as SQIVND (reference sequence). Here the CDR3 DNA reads TGTGCCAGTTCTAGACTAGCGGGGGTAACCAACAATGAGCAGTTCTTC. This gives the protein CASSRLAGVTNNEQFF.

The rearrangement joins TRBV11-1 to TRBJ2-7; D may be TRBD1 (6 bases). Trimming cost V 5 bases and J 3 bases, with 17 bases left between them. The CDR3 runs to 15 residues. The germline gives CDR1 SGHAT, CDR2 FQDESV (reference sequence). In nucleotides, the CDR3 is TGTGCCAGCAGCCTTCAAGGACAGCCTTTCTACGAGCAGTACTTC. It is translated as CASSLQGQPFYEQYF.

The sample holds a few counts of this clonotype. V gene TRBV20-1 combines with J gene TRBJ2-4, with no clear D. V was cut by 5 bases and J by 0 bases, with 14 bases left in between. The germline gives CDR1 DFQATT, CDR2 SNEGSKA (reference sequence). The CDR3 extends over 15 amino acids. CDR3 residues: CSARPLGQAKNIQYF. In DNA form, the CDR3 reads TGCAGTGCTCGGCCATTAGGCCAAGCCAAAAACATTCAGTACTTC.

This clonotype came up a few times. The CDR3 region is CSAQTSGRAGTQYF. The CDR3 nucleotides read TGCAGTGCCCAGACTAGCGGGAGGGCCGGGACCCAGTACTTC. The J gene is TRBJ2-5, the V gene TRBV20-1; 14 bases map to TRBD2. Germline assignment: CDR1 DFQATT and CDR2 SNEGSKA (reference sequence). The CDR3 extends over 14 amino acids. With V trimmed by 6 bases and J by 7 bases, 7 bases remained unmatched.

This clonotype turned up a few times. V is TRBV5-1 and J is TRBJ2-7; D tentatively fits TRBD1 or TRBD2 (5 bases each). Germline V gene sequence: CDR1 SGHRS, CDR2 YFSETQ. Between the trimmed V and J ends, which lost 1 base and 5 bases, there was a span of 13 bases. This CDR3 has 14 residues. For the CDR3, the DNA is TGCGCCAGCAGCTTGTGGGCAGGGAGCGACGAGCAGTACTTC. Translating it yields CASSLWAGSDEQYF.

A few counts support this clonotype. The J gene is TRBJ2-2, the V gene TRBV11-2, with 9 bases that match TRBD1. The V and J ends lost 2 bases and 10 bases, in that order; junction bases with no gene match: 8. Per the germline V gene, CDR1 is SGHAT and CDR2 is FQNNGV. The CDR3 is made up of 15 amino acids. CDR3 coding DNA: TGTGCCAGCAGCTTACGGGACAGGGTCTTCGTGGAGCTGTTTTTT. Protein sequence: CASSLRDRVFVELFF.

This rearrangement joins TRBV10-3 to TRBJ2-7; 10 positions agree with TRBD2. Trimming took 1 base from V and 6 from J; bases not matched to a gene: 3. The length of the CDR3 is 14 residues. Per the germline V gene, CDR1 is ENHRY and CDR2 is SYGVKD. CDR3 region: CAISEWGLASEQYF. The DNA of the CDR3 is TGTGCCATCAGTGAGTGGGGACTAGCGAGCGAGCAGTACTTC.

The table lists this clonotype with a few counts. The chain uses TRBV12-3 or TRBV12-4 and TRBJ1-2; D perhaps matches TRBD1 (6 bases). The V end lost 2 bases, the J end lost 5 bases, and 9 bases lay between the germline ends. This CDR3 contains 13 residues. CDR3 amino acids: CASSLPQGYGYTF. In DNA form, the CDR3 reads TGTGCCAGCAGTTTACCCCAGGGGTATGGCTACACCTTC.

CDR3 loop: CASSVGLREQYNEQFF. CDR3 nucleotides: TGTGCCAGCAGCGTAGGTTTGCGGGAGCAGTACAATGAGCAGTTCTTC. V usage is TRBV9 and J usage is TRBJ2-1; 7 nucleotides align to TRBD2. Germline trimming cut 0 bases from V and 4 bases from J; bases unmatched to any gene: 7. Germline lookup yields CDR1 SGDLS and CDR2 YYNGEE. The CDR3 totals 16 residues.

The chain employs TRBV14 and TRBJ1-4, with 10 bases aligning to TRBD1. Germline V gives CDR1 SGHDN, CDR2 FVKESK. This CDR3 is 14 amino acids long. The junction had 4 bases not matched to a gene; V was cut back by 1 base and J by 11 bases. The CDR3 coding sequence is TGTGCCAGCAGCCAAGCGACAGGGGGCGGGAAACTGTTTTTT. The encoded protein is CASSQATGGGKLFF.

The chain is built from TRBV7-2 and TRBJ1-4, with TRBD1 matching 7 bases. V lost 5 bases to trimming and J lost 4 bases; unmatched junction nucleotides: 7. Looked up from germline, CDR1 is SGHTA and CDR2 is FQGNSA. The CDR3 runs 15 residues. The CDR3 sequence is CASSPRGGDNEKLFF. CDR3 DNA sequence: TGTGCCAGCAGCCCCAGGGGGGGGGATAATGAAAAACTGTTTTTT.

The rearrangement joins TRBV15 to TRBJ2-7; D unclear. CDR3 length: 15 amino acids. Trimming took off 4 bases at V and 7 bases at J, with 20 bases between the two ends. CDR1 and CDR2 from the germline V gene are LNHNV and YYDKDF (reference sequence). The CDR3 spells CATSIMPGVVGEQYF. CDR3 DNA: TGTGCCACCAGCATAATGCCCGGAGTGGTGGGGGAGCAGTACTTC.

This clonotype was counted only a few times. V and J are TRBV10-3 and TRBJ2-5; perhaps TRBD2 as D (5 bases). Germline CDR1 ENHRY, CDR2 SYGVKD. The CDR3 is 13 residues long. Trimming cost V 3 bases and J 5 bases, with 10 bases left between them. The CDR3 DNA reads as TGTGCCATCAGTGATGACTATCGGGAGACCCAGTACTTC. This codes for CAISDDYRETQYF.

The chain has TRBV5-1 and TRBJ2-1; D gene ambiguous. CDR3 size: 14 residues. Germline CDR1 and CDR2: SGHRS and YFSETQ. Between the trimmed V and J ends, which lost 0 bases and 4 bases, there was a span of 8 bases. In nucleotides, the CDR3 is TGCGCCAGCAGCTTGGCCAATTTGTACAATGAGCAGTTCTTC. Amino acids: CASSLANLYNEQFF.

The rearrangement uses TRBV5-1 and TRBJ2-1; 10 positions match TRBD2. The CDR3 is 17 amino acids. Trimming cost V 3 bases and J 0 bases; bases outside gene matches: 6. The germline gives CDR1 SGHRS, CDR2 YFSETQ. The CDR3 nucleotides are TGCGCCAGCAGCTATGGACTAGCGGCGAGCTCCTACAATGAGCAGTTCTTC. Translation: CASSYGLAASSYNEQFF.

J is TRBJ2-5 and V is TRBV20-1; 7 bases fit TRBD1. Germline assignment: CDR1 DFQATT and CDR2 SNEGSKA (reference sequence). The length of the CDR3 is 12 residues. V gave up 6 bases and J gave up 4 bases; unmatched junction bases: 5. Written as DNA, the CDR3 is TGCAGTGCAGGAGACAGGGCAGAGACCCAGTACTTC. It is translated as CSAGDRAETQYF.

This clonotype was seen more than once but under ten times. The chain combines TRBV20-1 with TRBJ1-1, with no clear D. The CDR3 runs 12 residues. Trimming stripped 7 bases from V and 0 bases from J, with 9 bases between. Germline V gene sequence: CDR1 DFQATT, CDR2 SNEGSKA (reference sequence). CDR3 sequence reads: CSGLFMNTEAFF. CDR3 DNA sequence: TGCAGTGGCCTTTTTATGAACACTGAAGCTTTCTTT.

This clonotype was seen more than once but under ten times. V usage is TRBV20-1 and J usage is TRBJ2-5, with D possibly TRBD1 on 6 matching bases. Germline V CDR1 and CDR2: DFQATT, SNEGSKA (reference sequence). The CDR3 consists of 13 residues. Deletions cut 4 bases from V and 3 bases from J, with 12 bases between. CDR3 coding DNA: TGCAGTGCTAAAACAGGGACGGAAGAGACCCAGTACTTC. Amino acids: CSAKTGTEETQYF.

CDR3 protein: CASVASSTDTQYF. CDR3 DNA sequence: TGTGCCAGCGTCGCTTCTAGCACAGATACGCAGTATTTT. This rearrangement joins TRBV12-3 or TRBV12-4 to TRBJ2-3; D gene ambiguous. Between the trimmed V and J ends, which lost 8 bases and 0 bases, there was a span of 9 bases. The CDR3 loop spans 13 amino acids.

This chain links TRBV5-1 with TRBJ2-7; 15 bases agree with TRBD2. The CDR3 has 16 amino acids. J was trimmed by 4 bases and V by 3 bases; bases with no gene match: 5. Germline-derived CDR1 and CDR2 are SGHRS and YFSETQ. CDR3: CASSSGLAGGGYEQYF. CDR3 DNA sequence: TGCGCCAGCAGCTCGGGACTAGCGGGAGGCGGGTACGAGCAGTACTTC.

The CDR3 loop reads CASSIRSFPGTNEQFF. For the CDR3, the DNA is TGTGCCAGTAGTATTAGGTCGTTCCCAGGTACGAATGAGCAGTTCTTC. The V gene is TRBV19, the J gene TRBJ2-1; D uncertain. CDR3 size: 16 residues. Germline V lookup: CDR1 LNHDA, CDR2 SQIVND (reference sequence). Trimming removed 3 bases from V and 7 bases from J, with 19 bases in between.

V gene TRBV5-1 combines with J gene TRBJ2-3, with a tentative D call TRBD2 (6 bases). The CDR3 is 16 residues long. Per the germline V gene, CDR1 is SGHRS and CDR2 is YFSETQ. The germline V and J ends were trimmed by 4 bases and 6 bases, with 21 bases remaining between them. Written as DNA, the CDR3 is TGCGCCAGCAGCAAATTTACCGGGACGGGAGAGGATACGCAGTATTTT. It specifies CASSKFTGTGEDTQYF.